These 29 T cell receptor beta chains came from one sample sequenced in a study of T cell changes during pregnancy in multiple sclerosis. Here immunoSEQ multiplex PCR was the method, and the copy in TCRdb shows in-frame clones only, minus some. The sample consists of 50,000 to 60,000 clones, 70% to 90% of them appearing once. The source was CD4+ T cells from peripheral blood mononuclear cells, collected in the first trimester of pregnancy. The source of these receptors is a female donor with multiple sclerosis, enrolled in a pregnancy study.

This clone was recorded only once. The rearrangement uses TRBV6-5 and TRBJ1-3; 7 bases agree with TRBD1. With V trimmed by 6 bases and J by 2 bases, 4 bases remained unmatched. This CDR3 has 14 residues. The germline gives CDR1 MNHEY, CDR2 SVGAGI. The CDR3, as DNA: TGTGCCAGCAGGTTGACAGGGACTGGAAACACCATATATTTT. This sequence encodes CASRLTGTGNTIYF.

Concerning this clone itself: A read error may produce the germline difference seen at one junction end. The V call is TRBV9, the J call TRBJ2-1, with 9 bases that match TRBD2. The germline CDR1 and CDR2 sequences are SGDLS and YYNGEE. The CDR3 has 15 residues. The CDR3 sequence is CASSVAVAGVNGQFF. The CDR3 nucleotides are TGTGCCAGCAGCGTAGCGGTAGCGGGAGTCAATGGGCAGTTCTTC.

CDR3 amino acids: CASSLVGTGPTGELFF. DNA of the CDR3: TGCGCCAGCAGCTTGGTTGGGACAGGTCCAACCGGGGAGCTGTTTTTT. The chain recombines TRBV5-1 with TRBJ2-2; 8 bases line up with TRBD1. Germline V gene lookup returns CDR1 SGHRS and CDR2 YFSETQ. V dropped 0 bases and J dropped 5; count of bases not matched to a gene: 6. The CDR3 has 16 amino acids.

The J gene is TRBJ1-5, the V gene TRBV27; no clear D gene. Trimming cost V 3 bases and J 1 base, with 13 bases left between them. The germline gives CDR1 MNHEY, CDR2 SMNVEV (reference sequence). The CDR3 runs to 16 residues. The CDR3 bases are TGTGCCAGCAGTTTCACCGGTAGACTGAGCAATCAGCCCCAGCATTTT. As protein: CASSFTGRLSNQPQHF.

V usage is TRBV15 and J usage is TRBJ1-3; 8 bases are a match to TRBD1. Germline values: CDR1 LNHNV, CDR2 YYDKDF (reference sequence). Germline trimming cut 1 base from V and 0 bases from J; bases unmatched to any gene: 2. The CDR3 has 16 amino acids. The CDR3 bases are TGTGCCACCAGCAGAGGGACAGGGACCTCTGGAAACACCATATATTTT. It encodes CATSRGTGTSGNTIYF.

The rearrangement uses TRBV11-3 and TRBJ2-7; 11 nucleotides line up with TRBD2. V gave up 4 bases and J gave up 3 bases; unmatched junction bases: 8. Germline V gene sequence: CDR1 SGHNT, CDR2 YENEEA. CDR3 size: 16 residues. Written as DNA, the CDR3 is TGTGCCAGCAGCTCCCGAACCCTAGCGGGGGGCTACGAGCAGTACTTC. Its translation is CASSSRTLAGGYEQYF.

The chain joins TRBV18 to TRBJ1-4; D gene uncertain. Germline-derived CDR1 and CDR2 are KGHSH and LQKENI. The V and J ends lost 4 bases and 6 bases respectively, with 9 bases between them. This CDR3 is 13 amino acids long. CDR3 residues: CASSRGADEKLFF. The CDR3 region has the DNA TGTGCCAGCTCACGAGGAGCGGATGAAAAACTGTTTTTT.

This clone has only a few counts. The chain is built from TRBV19 and TRBJ2-1; 8 positions agree with TRBD2. J gave up 0 bases and V 4 bases, and 5 bases lay outside the gene matches. Per germline, CDR1 LNHDA and CDR2 SQIVND (reference sequence). The CDR3 has 16 residues. The CDR3 nucleotides are TGTGCCAGTAGTAAACGTAGCGGGAACTCCTACAATGAGCAGTTCTTC. This encodes CASSKRSGNSYNEQFF.

The chain carries TRBV19 and TRBJ2-7, with 7 bases fitting TRBD1. Germline-derived CDR1 and CDR2 are LNHDA and SQIVND (reference sequence). This CDR3 has 17 amino acids. With 4 bases clipped from V and 2 bases from J, the junction kept 14 bases outside the gene matches. The CDR3 coding sequence is TGTGCCAGTAGTAATACCGCCGGGACAGCGTTCGCCTACGAGCAGTACTTC. Its translation is CASSNTAGTAFAYEQYF.

The rearrangement uses TRBV5-1 and TRBJ1-2, with 7 bases matching TRBD1. This CDR3 contains 13 residues. Per the germline V gene, CDR1 is SGHRS and CDR2 is YFSETQ. Germline trimming cut 0 bases from V and 6 bases from J; bases unmatched to any gene: 2. CDR3 sequence: CASSLETGNGYTF. CDR3 bases: TGCGCCAGCAGCTTGGAGACAGGGAATGGCTACACCTTC.

This chain joins TRBV2 and TRBJ1-6, with D uncertain. V gave up 2 bases and J gave up 0 bases, with 5 bases separating them. The CDR3 has 15 amino acids. Germline CDR1 and CDR2: SNHLY and FYNNEI. The CDR3 reads CASSERSSYNSPLHF. The CDR3 region has the DNA TGTGCCAGCAGTGAAAGGAGCTCCTATAATTCACCCCTCCACTTT.

The J gene is TRBJ2-1, the V gene TRBV28; TRBD1 matches 10 bases. The V gene end was trimmed by 6 bases and the J gene end by 9 bases; junction bases not matched to a gene: 14. In germline, CDR1 is MDHEN, CDR2 SYDVKM. The CDR3 totals 16 residues. The CDR3 coding sequence is TGTGCCAGCAGCGGTCGGCGGGACAGGGGTATCAGTGAGCAGTTCTTC. Its translation: CASSGRRDRGISEQFF.

The chain links TRBV5-1 to TRBJ2-3; TRBD2 agrees at 10 bases. Looked up from germline, CDR1 is SGHRS and CDR2 is YFSETQ. This CDR3 has 17 amino acids. V lost 4 bases and J lost 3; bases outside the gene matches: 11. The CDR3 DNA reads as TGCGCCAGCAGCAACATAGCGGGAGGTCTTTCTACAGATACGCAGTATTTT. As protein: CASSNIAGGLSTDTQYF.

V is TRBV5-1 and J is TRBJ1-3; perhaps TRBD1 as D (6 bases). This CDR3 contains 14 residues. V shed 0 bases and J shed 2 bases, with 6 bases lying between them. Germline values: CDR1 SGHRS, CDR2 YFSETQ. The CDR3 sequence is CASSLAGAGNTIYF. In DNA, the CDR3 is TGCGCCAGCAGCTTGGCAGGGGCTGGAAACACCATATATTTT.

The CDR3 protein is CSVALDMGEKLFF. The CDR3, as DNA: TGCAGCGTTGCTCTGGACATGGGAGAAAAACTGTTTTTT. This chain connects TRBV29-1 to TRBJ1-4, with a weak D call TRBD1 (5 bases). The V end lost 4 bases, the J end lost 8 bases, and 14 bases lay between the germline ends. Germline V lookup: CDR1 SQVTM, CDR2 ANQGSEA. CDR3 length: 13 residues.

The V call is TRBV7-2, the J call TRBJ1-4; no firm D call. CDR3 size: 13 residues. Trimming cost V 1 base and J 8 bases, with 8 bases left between them. Per the germline V gene, CDR1 is SGHTA and CDR2 is FQGNSA. The CDR3 DNA sequence: TGTGCCAGCAGCTTAGGGGCAAACGAAAAACTGTTTTTT. It codes for CASSLGANEKLFF.

The chain employs TRBV9 and TRBJ1-2; possible D gene TRBD1, 5 bases. CDR1 is SGDLS, CDR2 YYNGEE, per germline. The CDR3 is 12 residues long. Trimming cost V 4 bases and J 7 bases, with 11 bases left between them. The CDR3 loop is CASSPYGGGYTF. The CDR3 bases are TGTGCCAGCAGCCCCTACGGGGGTGGCTACACCTTC.

In DNA, the CDR3 is TGTGCCAGCAGCTTAGGAGCGGGGGGGCGGTACAATGAGCAGTTCTTC. Translated, it gives CASSLGAGGRYNEQFF. J is TRBJ2-1 and V is TRBV7-2; 10 positions match TRBD2. V lost 1 base to trimming and J lost 4 bases; unmatched junction nucleotides: 4. The CDR3 has 16 amino acids. Germline CDR1 reads SGHTA; CDR2 reads FQGNSA.

The chain links TRBV15 to TRBJ2-2; D unresolved. CDR3 size: 17 residues. Per germline, CDR1 LNHNV and CDR2 YYDKDF (reference sequence). The V end lost 0 bases, the J end lost 0 bases, and 11 bases lay between the germline ends. The CDR3 sequence is CATSRDRTPSNTGELFF. CDR3 bases: TGTGCCACCAGCAGAGATCGAACACCCTCGAACACCGGGGAGCTGTTTTTT.

This clone has a single count. The chain uses TRBV19 and TRBJ2-7; D gene unclear. The V end was cut by 1 base, the J end by 3 bases, with 13 bases between. Germline lookup yields CDR1 LNHDA and CDR2 SQIVND (reference sequence). The CDR3 sequence is 15 residues long. CDR3 in amino acids: CASSIGPEPVYEQYF. In DNA form, the CDR3 reads TGTGCCAGTAGTATAGGACCGGAGCCCGTCTACGAGCAGTACTTC.

The rearrangement links TRBV15 to TRBJ1-1; D is possibly TRBD1 (5 bases). Germline CDR1 LNHNV, CDR2 YYDKDF (reference sequence). The length of the CDR3 is 15 residues. V was clipped by 1 base and J by 1 base, with 10 bases between them. This CDR3 is CATSRVARANTEAFF. CDR3 nucleotide sequence: TGTGCCACCAGCAGAGTTGCCAGGGCGAACACTGAAGCTTTCTTT. The full variable domain, its missing parts supplied by reference TRBV15 and TRBJ1-1, is DAMVIQNPRYQVTQFGKPVTLSCSQTLNHNVMYWYQQKSSQAPKLLFHYYDKDFNNEADTPDNFQSRRPNTSFCFLDIRSPGLGDTAMYLCATSRVARANTEAFFGQGTRLTVV.

The CDR3, as DNA: TGTGCCAGCAGCTTCGGGACAGGGGACTACGAGCAGTACTTC. Its translation is CASSFGTGDYEQYF. V and J are TRBV5-5 and TRBJ2-7; 10 nucleotides line up with TRBD1. The V gene end was trimmed by 2 bases and the J gene end by 3 bases; junction bases not matched to a gene: 2. Germline V CDR1 and CDR2: SGHKS, YYEKEE (reference sequence). CDR3 length: 14 amino acids.

The chain joins TRBV27 to TRBJ1-1, with TRBD1 matching 7 bases. The CDR3 loop spans 13 amino acids. The ends lost 8 bases at V and 6 bases at J; junction bases unmatched: 9. The germline CDR1 and CDR2 sequences are MNHEY and SMNVEV (reference sequence). CDR3 DNA: TGTGCCAGCTCGACAGGGTTTGAGCCTGAAGCTTTCTTT. Protein: CASSTGFEPEAFF.

CDR3 protein: CASSYSEIVDTQYF. CDR3 nucleotides: TGTGCCAGCAGTTACTCAGAGATAGTGGATACGCAGTATTTT. The chain couples TRBV6-6 to TRBJ2-3; unclear D gene. The germline V and J ends were trimmed by 0 bases and 6 bases, with 10 bases remaining between them. Germline values: CDR1 MNHNY, CDR2 SVGAGI (reference sequence). The CDR3 is 14 residues long.

The J gene is TRBJ2-1, the V gene TRBV18; 8 nucleotides match TRBD2. The CDR3 length is 17 residues. Germline V lookup: CDR1 KGHSH, CDR2 LQKENI. Unmatched junction bases numbered 11, after V lost 5 bases and J lost 2 bases. Here the CDR3 reads CASSALPSGSTYNEQFF. The CDR3 DNA is TGTGCCAGCTCAGCCCTTCCTAGCGGGTCCACCTACAATGAGCAGTTCTTC.

In this sample, this clone turned up once. This chain links TRBV6-1 with TRBJ2-1, with 9 bases that match TRBD2. V lost 4 bases to trimming and J lost 0 bases; unmatched junction nucleotides: 4. The CDR3 consists of 16 residues. Germline V CDR1 and CDR2: MNHNS, SASEGT. The CDR3 protein is CASSGLAASSYNEQFF. The CDR3 region has the DNA TGTGCCAGCAGTGGACTAGCGGCGAGCTCCTACAATGAGCAGTTCTTC.

V usage is TRBV10-3 and J usage is TRBJ2-3, with TRBD2 matching over 10 bases. Germline V gene lookup returns CDR1 ENHRY and CDR2 SYGVKD. V was clipped by 4 bases and J by 5 bases; unmatched bases: 6. This CDR3 region has 15 residues. The CDR3 is CAISASGGGGDTQYF. CDR3 sequence (DNA): TGTGCCATCAGTGCTAGCGGGGGAGGCGGAGATACGCAGTATTTT.

V usage is TRBV5-4 and J usage is TRBJ2-7; D uncertain. Germline V gene lookup returns CDR1 SGHNT and CDR2 YYREEE (reference sequence). V was trimmed by 1 base and J by 4 bases, leaving 15 bases between them. The length of the CDR3 is 15 residues. The CDR3, as DNA: TGTGCCAGCAGCTTGTACGGCAATTTGAGGTACGAGCAGTACTTC. Its protein product is CASSLYGNLRYEQYF.

The CDR3 is CASSTWDRMNTEAFF. As DNA, the CDR3 is TGTGCCAGTAGTACTTGGGACAGGATGAACACTGAAGCTTTCTTT. The rearrangement links TRBV19 to TRBJ1-1; 8 bases map to TRBD1. The CDR3 has 15 amino acids. Germline V lookup: CDR1 LNHDA, CDR2 SQIVND (reference sequence). J lost 0 bases, V lost 4 bases, and 4 bases had no gene match.